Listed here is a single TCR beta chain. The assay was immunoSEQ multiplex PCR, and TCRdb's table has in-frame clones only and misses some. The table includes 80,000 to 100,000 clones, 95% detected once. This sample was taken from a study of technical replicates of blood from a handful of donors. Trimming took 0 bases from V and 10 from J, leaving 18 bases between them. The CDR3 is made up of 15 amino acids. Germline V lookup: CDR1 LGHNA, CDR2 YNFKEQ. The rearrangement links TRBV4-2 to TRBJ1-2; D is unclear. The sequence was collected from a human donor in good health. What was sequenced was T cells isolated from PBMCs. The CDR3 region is CASSQDPREASYYTF. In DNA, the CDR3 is TGTGCCAGCAGCCAAGATCCACGAGAGGCGAGCTACTACACCTTC.